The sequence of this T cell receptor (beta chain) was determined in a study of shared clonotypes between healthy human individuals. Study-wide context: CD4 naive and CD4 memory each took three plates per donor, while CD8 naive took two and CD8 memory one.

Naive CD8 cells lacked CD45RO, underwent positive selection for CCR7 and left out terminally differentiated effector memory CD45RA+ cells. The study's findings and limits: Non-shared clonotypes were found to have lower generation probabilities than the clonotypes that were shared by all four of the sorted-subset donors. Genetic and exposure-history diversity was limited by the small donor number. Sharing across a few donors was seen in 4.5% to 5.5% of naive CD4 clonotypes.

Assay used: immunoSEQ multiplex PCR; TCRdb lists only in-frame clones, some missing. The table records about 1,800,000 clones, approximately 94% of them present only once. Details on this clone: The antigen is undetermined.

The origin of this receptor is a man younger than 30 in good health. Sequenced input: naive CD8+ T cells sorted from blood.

CDR3 DNA sequence: TGTGCCAGCAGCTCGGGACAGGGAATGAAAGAGACCCAGTACTTC. Its translation is CASSSGQGMKETQYF. The chain is built from TRBV7-9 and TRBJ2-5; 9 nucleotides agree with TRBD1. V dropped 4 bases and J dropped 3; count of bases not matched to a gene: 6. Germline CDR1 reads SEHNR; CDR2 reads FQNEAQ (reference sequence). The CDR3 contains 15 residues.